These 14 T cell receptor beta chains were all obtained from the same sample, sequenced in a study of blood T cells in healthy people across ages. Primers used in a second PCR of about 6 to 11 cycles were a sample-barcoded 5' primer and a J-beta primer mix. MiXCR, applied by TCRdb to the 5' RACE reads, yields one record per CDR3 protein. The table includes roughly 1.6 million distinct CDR3 sequences, about 35% detected once. Material for sequencing was blood. The source of these receptors is a woman aged 25-40 years in good health.

This clonotype was counted only a few times. V gene TRBV7-8 combines with J gene TRBJ2-1; D is uncertain. V gave up 1 base and J gave up 7 bases, with 14 bases separating them. The CDR3 spans 15 residues. Germline assignment: CDR1 SGHVS and CDR2 FQNEAQ. The CDR3 reads CASSLEGLVRNEQFF. The CDR3 DNA is TGTGCCAGCAGCTTAGAAGGGTTGGTGCGTAATGAGCAGTTCTTC.

This clonotype has just a few counts. The V call is TRBV20-1, the J call TRBJ2-5; tentatively, D is TRBD2 (5 bases). The J call may be mistaken, given a closer DNA end match to TRBJ2-7. The CDR3 is 12 residues long. CDR1 and CDR2 (germline): DFQATT, SNEGSKA (reference sequence). The CDR3 nucleotides read TGCAGTGCTAGAGCTCTGGACTCCGAGCAGTACTTC. Translation: CSARALDSEQYF.

V is TRBV20-1 and J is TRBJ2-1, with D maybe TRBD2 (6 bases). The V gene lost 6 bases and the J gene lost 10 bases, with 16 bases spanning the gap. Germline CDR1 reads DFQATT; CDR2 reads SNEGSKA (reference sequence). This CDR3 spans 12 amino acids. The CDR3 here is CSAKTAGMEQFF. Here the CDR3 DNA reads TGCAGTGCCAAAACGGCGGGAATGGAGCAGTTCTTC.

This clonotype was detected many times. V usage is TRBV29-1 and J usage is TRBJ2-3; no definite D call. V gave up 5 bases and J gave up 4 bases, with 10 bases separating them. CDR1 and CDR2 from the germline V gene are SQVTM and ANQGSEA. This CDR3 contains 12 residues. CDR3: CSVSQASDTQYF. In DNA form, the CDR3 reads TGCAGCGTTTCACAAGCTTCAGATACGCAGTATTTT.

This clonotype was detected once. V is TRBV5-1 and J is TRBJ2-1; D call uncertain. Germline CDR1 is SGHRS and CDR2 is YFSETQ. This CDR3 is built from 15 residues. The V end was cut by 1 base, the J end by 3 bases, with 11 bases between. CDR3 DNA: TGCGCCAGCAGCTTGTCCCAAAGTCTCTACAATGAGCAGTTCTTC. It specifies CASSLSQSLYNEQFF.

V and J are TRBV3-1 and TRBJ2-7, with a tentative D call TRBD1 (6 bases). The length of the CDR3 is 17 residues. Germline V gene lookup returns CDR1 LGHDT and CDR2 YNNKEL (reference sequence). Trimming removed 3 bases from V and 3 bases from J, with 21 bases in between. CDR3 sequence reads: CASSQWTALTKHYEQYF. The DNA of the CDR3 is TGTGCCAGCAGCCAGTGGACAGCACTAACCAAACACTACGAGCAGTACTTC.

The rearrangement links TRBV2 to TRBJ2-1, with 14 nucleotides matching TRBD2. The J segment lost 6 bases and the V segment lost 8 bases, leaving 15 bases of the junction unmatched. Germline V gives CDR1 SNHLY, CDR2 FYNNEI. The CDR3 extends over 18 amino acids. The DNA for the CDR3 is TGTGCCAGCGGCGTCAGACTAGCGGGAGGGGAGGAACGCAATGAGCAGTTCTTC. Amino acids: CASGVRLAGGEERNEQFF.

This clonotype is a singleton in its sample. This may be a read error, as it is one base from a much larger clone. The chain is built from TRBV29-1 and TRBJ2-7; no clear D gene. Germline V gene data show CDR1 as SQVTM and CDR2 as ANQGSEA. This CDR3 contains 12 residues. The V end was cut by 4 bases, the J end by 0 bases, with 7 bases between. The CDR3 DNA sequence: TGCAGCGTTGGACTGTACTCCTACGAGCAGTACTTC. Translation: CSVGLYSYEQYF.

Ten or more counts support this clonotype. The chain carries TRBV4-1 and TRBJ1-4, with D uncertain. V was pared by 3 bases and J by 0 bases, with 2 bases between. The germline V gene has CDR1 MGHRA and CDR2 YSYEKL. The CDR3 extends over 13 amino acids. CDR3 DNA: TGCGCCAGCAGCCAGGCAACTAATGAAAAACTGTTTTTT. Its translation is CASSQATNEKLFF.

V gene TRBV12-3 or TRBV12-4 combines with J gene TRBJ2-7; perhaps TRBD1 as D (5 bases). V gave up 8 bases and J gave up 6 bases, with 26 bases separating them. This CDR3 has 16 amino acids. The CDR3: CASPHCQGRGRGEQYF. The CDR3 DNA follows: TGTGCCAGCCCACATTGCCAGGGTAGGGGTAGGGGCGAGCAGTACTTC.

This clonotype has a handful of counts. The chain links TRBV13 to TRBJ2-3; weak D call: TRBD1 (6 bases). Trimming shortened V by 5 bases and J by 2 bases, and 14 bases separated the two germline ends. Germline CDR1 is PRHDT and CDR2 is FYEKMQ (reference sequence). The length of the CDR3 is 15 residues. Here the CDR3 DNA reads TGTGCCAGCAGCCGAGATCAGGGGTTCACAGATACGCAGTATTTT. It encodes CASSRDQGFTDTQYF.

This clonotype was counted a few times. The chain carries TRBV7-9 and TRBJ2-1; the D call may be TRBD1 or TRBD2 (5 bases each). Germline values: CDR1 SEHNR, CDR2 FQNEAQ (reference sequence). The CDR3 runs 16 residues. Deletions cut 5 bases from V and 5 bases from J, with 19 bases between. As DNA, the CDR3 is TGTGCCAGCAGCAGCCGGGACCTCAAACCCGACAATGAGCAGTTCTTC. Protein product: CASSSRDLKPDNEQFF. Variable domain in full (rest from reference TRBV7-9 and TRBJ2-1): DTGVSQNPRHKITKRGQNVTFRCDPISEHNRLYWYRQTLGQGPEFLTYFQNEAQLEKSRLLSDRFSAERPKGSFSTLEIQRTEQGDSAMYLCASSSRDLKPDNEQFFGPGTRLTVL.

The V gene is TRBV5-4, the J gene TRBJ2-7; D is perhaps TRBD1 (6 bases). Germline V lookup: CDR1 SGHNT, CDR2 YYREEE (reference sequence). This CDR3 region has 15 residues. Trimming removed 3 bases at V and 2 bases at J, with 15 bases between. CDR3 DNA sequence: TGTGCCAGCAGCTCGCCCGTGGGGGCCCCCTACGAGCAGTACTTC. It translates to CASSSPVGAPYEQYF. The entire variable domain, with the rest obtained from reference TRBV5-4 and TRBJ2-7, is as follows: ETGVTQSPTHLIKTRGQQVTLRCSSQSGHNTVSWYQQALGQGPQFIFQYYREEENGRGNFPPRFSGLQFPNYSSELNVNALELDDSALYLCASSSPVGAPYEQYFGPGTRLTVT.

This CDR3 reads CASSGWTGSYEQYF. The CDR3 DNA reads TGTGCCAGCAGTGGATGGACAGGGAGCTACGAGCAGTACTTC. The rearrangement links TRBV6-1 to TRBJ2-5, with 8 bases lining up with TRBD1. Matching the DNA end better, TRBJ2-7 makes the J call doubtful. Per the germline V gene, CDR1 is MNHNS and CDR2 is SASEGT. The length of the CDR3 is 14 residues.